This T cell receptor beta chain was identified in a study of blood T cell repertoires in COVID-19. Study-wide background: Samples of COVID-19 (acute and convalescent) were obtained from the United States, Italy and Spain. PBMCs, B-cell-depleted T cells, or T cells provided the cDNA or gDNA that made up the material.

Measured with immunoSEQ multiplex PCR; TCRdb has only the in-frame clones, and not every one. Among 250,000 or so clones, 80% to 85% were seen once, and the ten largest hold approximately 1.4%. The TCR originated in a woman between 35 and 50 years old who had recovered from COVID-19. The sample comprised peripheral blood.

The CDR3 DNA reads as TGTGCCAGCAGTTGGGCAGCGGGGATGAACACTGAAGCTTTCTTT. The encoded protein is CASSWAAGMNTEAFF. This chain joins TRBV2 and TRBJ1-1; D is uncertain. Germline CDR1 and CDR2: SNHLY and FYNNEI. This CDR3 has 15 residues. V gave up 5 bases and J gave up 0 bases, with 13 bases separating them. Complete variable domain (other parts from reference TRBV2 and TRBJ1-1): EPEVTQTPSHQVTQMGQEVILRCVPISNHLYFYWYRQILGQKVEFLVSFYNNEISEKSEIFDDQFSVERPDGSNFTLKIRSTKLEDSAMYFCASSWAAGMNTEAFFGQGTRLTVV.